Listed below are T cell receptor beta chains from one sample, sequenced in a study of T-cell reconstitution after alpha-beta-depleted transplantation in children. One entry per CDR3 protein results from TCRdb running MiXCR on the PCR reads. Here the sample spans 350,000 to 500,000 distinct CDR3 sequences, around two fifths being singletons. Specimen: PBMCs, collected before TCRalphabeta/CD19-depleted stem cell transplant. The receptors shown here come from a girl aged 2 to 10 with aplastic anemia, due to receive a stem cell transplant. Both conserved end residues are part of each CDR3. A D gene is named only where the DNA matches it firmly. Expanded clones are given a class, and other clones once, few, many or no size at all.

>TRBV20-1|.|TRBJ2-7|TRBD2
CSARSLTSGSDEQYF
TGCAGTGCTAGATCCCTGACTAGCGGAAGCGACGAGCAGTACTTC
>TRBV10-3|.|TRBJ2-7|.
CAISEVAVSYEQYF
TGTGCCATCAGTGAGGTTGCAGTAAGCTACGAGCAGTACTTC
>TRBV20-1|few|TRBJ1-1|TRBD1
CSVRGQGVNTEAFF
TGCAGTGTCCGAGGACAGGGGGTGAACACTGAAGCTTTCTTT
>TRBV20-1|.|TRBJ1-1|.
CSARVKTNTEAFF
TGCAGTGCTAGGGTCAAGACGAACACTGAAGCTTTCTTT
>TRBV7-9|few|TRBJ1-3|.
CASSLAQPSSGNTIYF
TGTGCCAGCAGCTTAGCCCAACCTAGCTCTGGAAACACCATATATTTT
>TRBV7-8|.|TRBJ2-5|TRBD1
CASSYRTGAETQYF
TGTGCCAGCAGCTACCGGACAGGGGCGGAGACCCAGTACTTC
>TRBV9|many|TRBJ2-1|.
CASSVLADPNEQFF
TGTGCCAGCAGCGTCCTGGCCGACCCCAATGAGCAGTTCTTC
>TRBV7-9|.|TRBJ2-7|.
CASSLPPRADLFYEQYF
TGTGCCAGCAGTCTCCCCCCCAGGGCAGATTTGTTCTACGAGCAGTACTTC
>TRBV7-2|.|TRBJ2-3|TRBD2
CASSPRTSSADTQYF
TGTGCCAGCAGCCCCCGGACTAGCTCCGCAGATACGCAGTATTTT
>TRBV5-1|many|TRBJ2-1|TRBD2
CASSLVAGAYNEQFF
TGTGCCAGCAGCTTAGTAGCGGGAGCTTACAATGAGCAGTTCTTC
>TRBV12-3/TRBV12-4|many|TRBJ2-2|TRBD1
CASSLGQGATGELFF
TGTGCCAGCAGCCTCGGACAGGGGGCAACCGGGGAGCTGTTTTTT
>TRBV7-2|.|TRBJ1-5|.
CASSLWVGRRQPQHF
TGTGCCAGCAGCTTATGGGTAGGGAGGCGTCAGCCCCAGCATTTT
>TRBV3-1|many|TRBJ2-7|.
CASSQVGPYEQYF
TGTGCCAGCAGCCAAGTCGGGCCCTACGAGCAGTACTTC
>TRBV3-1|.|TRBJ2-1|.
CASSQDRINEQFF
TGTGCCAGCAGCCAAGATCGCATCAATGAGCAGTTCTTC
>TRBV20-1|.|TRBJ2-3|.
CSARLRDTQYF
TGCAGTGCTAGACTTAGGGATACGCAGTATTTT
>TRBV12-3/TRBV12-4|.|TRBJ2-7|TRBD2
CASSRTRRSEQYF
TGTGCCAGCAGCCGGACTAGAAGGAGCGAGCAGTACTTC
>TRBV20-1|.|TRBJ2-7|TRBD1
CSARRGTGGSYEQYF
TGCAGTGCTCGACGCGGGACAGGGGGATCCTACGAGCAGTACTTC
>TRBV29-1|many|TRBJ2-7|TRBD2
CSVGSGRGYEQYF
TGCAGCGTCGGTAGCGGGAGAGGCTACGAGCAGTACTTC
>TRBV20-1|.|TRBJ2-1|TRBD2
CSARDLSKLAGFLSSYNEQFF
TGCAGTGCTAGAGATCTTAGTAAACTAGCGGGGTTCCTAAGCTCCTACAATGAGCAGTTCTTC
>TRBV5-1|.|TRBJ2-2|TRBD1
CASSLLTTGGSGELFF
TGCGCCAGCAGCTTGTTGACGACAGGGGGCTCCGGGGAGCTGTTTTTT
>TRBV28|few|TRBJ1-1|.
CASTSPGRRAFF
TGTGCCAGCACCAGCCCGGGGAGAAGGGCTTTCTTT
>TRBV12-3/TRBV12-4|.|TRBJ2-7|.
CASSLRGLVPYEQYF
TGTGCCAGCAGTTTACGGGGCCTAGTTCCCTACGAGCAGTACTTC
>TRBV7-3|.|TRBJ2-2|.
CASSPPSMGGELFF
TGTGCCAGCAGTCCCCCCTCCATGGGGGGGGAGCTGTTTTTT
>TRBV5-1|many|TRBJ2-3|.
CASSGRDITDTQYF
TGCGCCAGCAGCGGTCGGGACATCACAGATACGCAGTATTTT
>TRBV12-3/TRBV12-4|.|TRBJ2-1|.
CASSLAAKSYNEQFF
TGTGCCAGCAGTTTGGCGGCTAAATCCTACAATGAGCAGTTCTTC
>TRBV12-3/TRBV12-4|few|TRBJ2-5|TRBD2
CASSPGLAGVETQYF
TGTGCCAGCAGTCCGGGACTAGCGGGAGTAGAGACCCAGTACTTC
>TRBV5-4|.|TRBJ2-6|TRBD1
CASSLGTGTGANVLTF
TGTGCCAGCAGCTTGGGGACAGGGACTGGGGCCAACGTCCTGACTTTC
>TRBV12-3/TRBV12-4|many|TRBJ1-1|.
CASSFGARSTEAFF
TGTGCCAGCAGTTTCGGGGCCCGGAGCACTGAAGCTTTCTTT
>TRBV6-5|many|TRBJ2-2|.
CASSSRRLSGVGELFF
TGTGCCAGCAGTTCCCGCCGCCTTTCAGGGGTCGGGGAGCTGTTTTTT
>TRBV20-1|.|TRBJ2-7|TRBD2
CSARGAGAQSEQYF
TGCAGTGCTAGAGGGGCGGGAGCACAAAGCGAGCAGTACTTC
>TRBV30|.|TRBJ2-3|.
CAWSVLAPPDTQYF
TGTGCCTGGAGTGTACTAGCCCCACCAGATACGCAGTATTTT
>TRBV7-3|.|TRBJ2-3|TRBD2
CASSSPAGPDTQYF
TGTGCCAGCAGCTCTCCAGCGGGGCCCGATACGCAGTATTTT
>TRBV5-6|many|TRBJ2-1|TRBD1
CASSPGRGSFNEQFF
TGTGCCAGCAGCCCGGGCAGGGGGTCATTCAATGAGCAGTTCTTC
>TRBV7-2|.|TRBJ1-2|.
CASRPPGTNYGYTF
TGTGCCAGCAGACCCCCGGGTACCAACTATGGCTACACCTTC
>TRBV20-1|.|TRBJ2-7|TRBD2
CSAKTSGRSYEQYF
TGCAGTGCGAAAACTAGCGGGAGGTCCTACGAGCAGTACTTC
>TRBV5-1|.|TRBJ2-4|TRBD2
CASSLQGGDIQYF
TGCGCCAGCAGCCTTCAGGGAGGGGACATTCAGTACTTC
>TRBV12-3/TRBV12-4|few|TRBJ2-7|TRBD2
CASSPVLAGGPMGGEQYF
TGTGCCAGCAGCCCAGTACTAGCGGGAGGGCCTATGGGTGGCGAGCAGTACTTC
>TRBV29-1|.|TRBJ2-5|.
CSVGSGKGETQYF
TGCAGCGTCGGTAGCGGTAAAGGAGAGACCCAGTACTTC
>TRBV9|many|TRBJ2-1|TRBD2
CASSQARTSGRNNEQFF
TGTGCCAGCAGCCAGGCCCGGACTAGCGGGAGGAACAATGAGCAGTTCTTC
>TRBV7-9|many|TRBJ2-7|.
CASSFPRGYEQYF
TGTGCCAGCAGCTTTCCCCGGGGCTACGAGCAGTACTTC
>TRBV6-5|few|TRBJ2-3|.
CASSYYGGTDTQYF
TGTGCCAGCAGTTACTACGGGGGCACAGATACGCAGTATTTT
>TRBV5-5|few|TRBJ2-3|.
CASSQLAPYTDTQYF
TGTGCCAGCAGTCAACTAGCTCCTTACACAGATACGCAGTATTTT
>TRBV12-3/TRBV12-4|.|TRBJ2-5|.
CASRGKGRGTQYF
TGTGCCAGCAGGGGCAAGGGTAGAGGGACCCAGTACTTC
>TRBV20-1|.|TRBJ2-3|.
CSARRGWGTDTQYF
TGCAGTGCTAGACGGGGGTGGGGCACAGATACGCAGTATTTT
>TRBV6-1|.|TRBJ1-2|TRBD1
CASGIGTGRTNYGYTF
TGTGCCAGCGGAATAGGGACAGGGCGCACTAACTATGGCTACACCTTC
>TRBV13|few|TRBJ2-3|TRBD2
CASSPSGRITDTQYF
TGTGCCAGCAGCCCGAGCGGGAGAATCACAGATACGCAGTATTTT